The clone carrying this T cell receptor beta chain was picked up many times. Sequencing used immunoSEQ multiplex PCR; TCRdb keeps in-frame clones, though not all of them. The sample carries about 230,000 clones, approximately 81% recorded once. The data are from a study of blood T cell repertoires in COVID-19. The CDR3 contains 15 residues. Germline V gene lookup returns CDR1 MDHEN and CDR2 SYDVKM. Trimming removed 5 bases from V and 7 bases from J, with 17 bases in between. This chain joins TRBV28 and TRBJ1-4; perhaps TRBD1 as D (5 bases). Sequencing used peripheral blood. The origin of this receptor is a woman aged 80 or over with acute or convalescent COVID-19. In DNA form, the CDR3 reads TGTGCCAGCAGTACCGTTGACAGTGGGATTGAAAAACTGTTTTTT. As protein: CASSTVDSGIEKLFF.